This entry features one T cell receptor beta chain sequence. Antigen unknown. A clone one base away is much larger, so this may be a read error. This CDR3 is missing its conserved last phenylalanine or tryptophan, likely due to a read error. This CDR3 region has 17 residues. V was clipped by 6 bases and J by 4 bases; unmatched bases: 15. From germline, CDR1 is SGHTA and CDR2 FQGNSA. The data are from a study of T cell repertoires in cytomegalovirus infection. About the study: Both CMV infection and a matching HLA type were indicated by public TCR beta signatures. Study findings and constraints: CMV carriers having the relevant HLA were flagged by cumulative public TCR beta family frequency. HLA-C-restricted, CMV-specific TCR beta clonotypes were dominant ex vivo.

TCRdb reprocessed the reads with MiXCR, giving one entry per CDR3 protein. The table lists some 150,000 distinct CDR3 sequences, 20% to 30% of them singletons. The sequence derives from a human donor in good health (CMV status not recorded). Some clones in this sample may be carry-over from other donors' samples. Sequencing was done on a sample of PBMCs. This chain links TRBV7-2 with TRBJ2-5; 9 bases align to TRBD2. The CDR3 DNA reads as TGTGCCAGCAGGCTAAAAAAAAGTAGCGGGAGTTCAGAGACCCAGTACCTC. Translating it yields CASRLKKSSGSSETQYL.